The clone carrying this T cell receptor beta chain was seen repeatedly, ten times or more. Its specificity is unknown. Germline CDR1 reads GTSNPN; CDR2 reads SVGIG (reference sequence). The CDR3 is 15 residues long. Trimming left V 3 bases short and J 5 bases short, with 19 bases between. This entry is derived from a study of T cells in Graves' hyperthyroidism and ophthalmopathy. Calling Graves' hyperthyroidism stable meant ophthalmopathy did not progress within 18 months. In making diagnoses, clinical symptoms, serum thyroxine and TRAb, thyroid ultrasound and orbital computed tomography were all used. Study outcomes and limitations: The model anticipated ophthalmopathy a median about 7 months pre-onset.

The CDR3 regions of TCR beta were amplified from RNA transcripts. The TCR CDR3 first-round RT-PCR relied on the HTBI primer set. TCRdb re-analysed the multiplex PCR reads in MiXCR, keeping a single row per CDR3 protein. Among roughly 380,000 distinct CDR3 sequences, about 13% were seen once, and the ten largest hold approximately 5.8%. V gene TRBV30 combines with J gene TRBJ2-5; D may correspond to TRBD1 or TRBD2 (5 bases each). The receptor was derived from a woman younger than 35 with Graves' hyperthyroidism. The sequenced sample was blood. CDR3 nucleotide sequence: TGTGCCTGGAGCCCAACTGGCGGGTCAGGGGAGACCCAGTACTTC. It specifies CAWSPTGGSGETQYF.